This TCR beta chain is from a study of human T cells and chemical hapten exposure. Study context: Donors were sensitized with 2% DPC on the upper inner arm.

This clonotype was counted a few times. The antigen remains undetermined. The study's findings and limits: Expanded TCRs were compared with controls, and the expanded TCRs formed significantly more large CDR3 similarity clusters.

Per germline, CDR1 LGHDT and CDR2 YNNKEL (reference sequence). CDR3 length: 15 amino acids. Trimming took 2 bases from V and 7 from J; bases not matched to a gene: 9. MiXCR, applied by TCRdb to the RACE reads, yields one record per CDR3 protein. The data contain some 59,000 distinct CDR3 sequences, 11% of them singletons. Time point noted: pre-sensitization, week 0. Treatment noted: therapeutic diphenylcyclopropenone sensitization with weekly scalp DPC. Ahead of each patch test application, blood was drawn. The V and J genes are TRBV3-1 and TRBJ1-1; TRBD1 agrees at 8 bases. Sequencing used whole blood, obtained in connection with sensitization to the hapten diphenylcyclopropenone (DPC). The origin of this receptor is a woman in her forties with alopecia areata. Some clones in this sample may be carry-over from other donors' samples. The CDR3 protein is CASSQSGTGGIEAFF. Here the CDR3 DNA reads TGTGCCAGCAGCCAATCGGGTACAGGGGGAATTGAAGCTTTCTTT.